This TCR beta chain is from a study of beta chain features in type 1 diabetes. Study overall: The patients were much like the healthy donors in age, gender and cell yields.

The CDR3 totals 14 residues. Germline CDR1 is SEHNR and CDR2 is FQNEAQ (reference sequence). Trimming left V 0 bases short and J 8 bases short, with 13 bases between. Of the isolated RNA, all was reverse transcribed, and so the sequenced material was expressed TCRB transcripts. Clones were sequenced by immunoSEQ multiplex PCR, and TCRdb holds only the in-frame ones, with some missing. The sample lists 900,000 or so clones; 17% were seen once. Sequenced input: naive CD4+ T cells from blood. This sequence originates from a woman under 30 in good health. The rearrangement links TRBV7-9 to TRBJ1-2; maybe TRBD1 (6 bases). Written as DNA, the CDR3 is TGTGCCAGCAGCTTAGCCGCTCGGACAGCAGGCTACACCTTC. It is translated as CASSLAARTAGYTF.